One and the same sample provided the 29 T cell receptor beta chains below, sequenced in a study of beta chain features in type 1 diabetes. Points from the study as a whole: Shortening that was moderate but significant affected the TCRB CDR3s of Type 1 diabetes patients in all four CD4+ subsets.

The isolated RNA, all of it, was reverse transcribed, so expressed TCRB transcripts were what got sequenced. Assay: immunoSEQ multiplex PCR; the TCRdb copy retains only in-frame clones and omits some. The sample lists about 660,000 clones; roughly 13% were seen once. Their antigens are not known. Sequenced material: naive CD4+ T cells from blood. Receptors were obtained from a man between 18 and 29 years old with type 1 diabetes.

This clone was found a few times. The chain uses TRBV18 and TRBJ2-7, with D possibly being TRBD1 (5 bases). CDR1 is KGHSH and CDR2 is LQKENI in the germline V gene. Between the trimmed V and J ends, which lost 4 bases and 3 bases, there was a span of 13 bases. The CDR3 totals 14 residues. This chain's CDR3 is CASSLQDKDYEQYF. The DNA of the CDR3 is TGTGCCAGCTCACTACAGGACAAGGACTACGAGCAGTACTTC.

This clone was detected a few times. This chain uses TRBV18 with TRBJ1-2; D is undetermined. Trimming cost V 8 bases and J 7 bases, with 14 bases left between them. Per the germline V gene, CDR1 is KGHSH and CDR2 is LQKENI. The CDR3 totals 12 residues. The CDR3 sequence: CASNPRGSGYTF. The CDR3, as DNA: TGTGCCAGCAACCCGAGAGGTAGTGGCTACACCTTC.

The sample holds one count of this clone. In the same sample, other DNA sequences code for this CDR3. The chain couples TRBV5-1 to TRBJ2-5; perhaps D is TRBD1 or TRBD2 (5 bases each). V shed 2 bases and J shed 2 bases, with 7 bases lying between them. The germline CDR1 and CDR2 sequences are SGHRS and YFSETQ. This CDR3 is built from 13 residues. CDR3 DNA sequence: TGCGCCAGCAGCTTTGGGGGACAAGAGACCCAGTACTTC. Translation gives CASSFGGQETQYF.

In its sample, this clone was seen a few times. The V gene is TRBV30, the J gene TRBJ1-3, with a tentative D call TRBD1 (5 bases). The V gene's germline CDR1 is GTSNPN and CDR2 SVGIG (reference sequence). Between the trimmed V and J ends, which lost 1 base and 3 bases, there was a span of 7 bases. The CDR3 totals 13 residues. Here the CDR3 DNA reads TGTGCCTGGAGTGGGGGCCTTGGAAACACCATATATTTT. It specifies CAWSGGLGNTIYF.

The rearrangement uses TRBV5-1 and TRBJ1-4; D perhaps matches TRBD1 (6 bases). This CDR3 has 14 residues. CDR1 and CDR2 from the germline V gene are SGHRS and YFSETQ. With 7 bases removed from V and 0 bases from J, the gap between germline ends came to 10 bases. This CDR3 reads CASGSGATNEKLFF. The CDR3 DNA is TGCGCCAGCGGGTCAGGGGCAACTAATGAAAAACTGTTTTTT.

This clone was observed a handful of times. V is TRBV11-2 and J is TRBJ2-7; 7 bases line up with TRBD1. The germline V gene has CDR1 SGHAT and CDR2 FQNNGV. Trimming at V came to 6 bases and at J to 5 bases, leaving 7 bases not matched to a gene. The length of the CDR3 is 13 residues. The CDR3 DNA reads TGTGCCAGCAGAGCGACAGGGCCCCACGAGCAGTACTTC. Protein product: CASRATGPHEQYF.

Note on this clone: The identical CDR3 is also encoded by other nucleotide sequences in the sample. The CDR3 DNA is TGTGCCAGCAGTCCCTTAGGGCAGCAGAACACTGAAGCTTTCTTT. Translating gives CASSPLGQQNTEAFF. The J gene is TRBJ1-1, the V gene TRBV27; D not resolved. This CDR3 region has 15 residues. The V gene's germline CDR1 is MNHEY and CDR2 SMNVEV (reference sequence). V was trimmed by 5 bases and J by 1 base, leaving 14 bases between them.

This clone was seen only a few times. The chain recombines TRBV30 with TRBJ1-4; D gene uncertain. The germline gives CDR1 GTSNPN, CDR2 SVGIG (reference sequence). The V and J ends lost 1 base and 5 bases respectively, with 11 bases between them. This CDR3 contains 14 residues. As DNA, the CDR3 is TGTGCCTGGAGTGGGCCGGGGTCGAATGAAAAACTGTTTTTT. Its translation is CAWSGPGSNEKLFF.

This rearrangement joins TRBV5-4 to TRBJ2-7; 7 bases match TRBD1. The length of the CDR3 is 12 residues. CDR1 is SGHNT and CDR2 is YYREEE in the germline V gene (reference sequence). The J segment lost 4 bases and the V segment lost 4 bases, leaving 2 bases of the junction unmatched. The CDR3 loop is CASSLGQYEQYF. For the CDR3, the DNA is TGTGCCAGCAGCCTGGGACAGTACGAGCAGTACTTC.

This chain connects TRBV11-2 to TRBJ2-1; D gene ambiguous. CDR1 and CDR2 from the germline V gene are SGHAT and FQNNGV. V lost 1 base to trimming and J lost 8 bases, with 3 bases between them. The CDR3 is made up of 11 amino acids. CDR3 DNA sequence: TGTGCCAGCAGCTTAGCCCATGAGCAGTTCTTC. Residues: CASSLAHEQFF.

This chain connects TRBV7-9 to TRBJ1-2; D ambiguous. V was shortened by 5 bases and J by 7 bases, with 5 bases between the two germline ends. From germline, CDR1 is SEHNR and CDR2 FQNEAQ (reference sequence). The CDR3 totals 10 residues. The CDR3 coding sequence is TGTGCCAGCAGCGTAATTGGCTACACCTTC. Protein sequence: CASSVIGYTF. Combining the CDR3 with reference TRBV7-9 and TRBJ1-2 gives the whole variable domain DTGVSQNPRHKITKRGQNVTFRCDPISEHNRLYWYRQTLGQGPEFLTYFQNEAQLEKSRLLSDRFSAERPKGSFSTLEIQRTEQGDSAMYLCASSVIGYTFGSGTRLTVV.

This clone was detected only a few times. The CDR3 reads CASRTAGASGNTIYF. CDR3 DNA: TGTGCCAGCAGGACCGCCGGAGCCTCTGGAAACACCATATATTTT. V gene TRBV28 combines with J gene TRBJ1-3; no definite D call. Trimming shortened V by 6 bases and J by 0 bases, and 12 bases separated the two germline ends. In germline, CDR1 is MDHEN, CDR2 SYDVKM. The length of the CDR3 is 15 residues.

V is TRBV7-9 and J is TRBJ1-2; 12 nucleotides align to TRBD1. V gave up 7 bases and J gave up 5 bases; unmatched junction bases: 5. The CDR3 has 14 amino acids. CDR1 SEHNR and CDR2 FQNEAQ come from the germline V gene (reference sequence). CDR3 sequence: CASTPGQGAYGYTF. Written as DNA, the CDR3 is TGTGCCAGCACCCCGGGACAGGGGGCTTATGGCTACACCTTC.

This clone turned up a few times. The V and J genes are TRBV7-6 and TRBJ2-7; tentatively, D is TRBD1 (6 bases). The germline V gene has CDR1 SGHVS and CDR2 FNYEAQ. With 1 base removed from V and 0 bases from J, the gap between germline ends came to 22 bases. CDR3 length: 19 residues. This CDR3 is CASSLGPGRSGTSSYEQYF. In DNA form, the CDR3 reads TGTGCCAGCAGCTTAGGTCCCGGGCGGTCAGGGACAAGCTCCTACGAGCAGTACTTC. Combining the CDR3 with reference TRBV7-6 and TRBJ2-7 gives the whole variable domain GAGVSQSPRYKVTKRGQDVALRCDPISGHVSLYWYRQALGQGPEFLTYFNYEAQQDKSGLPNDRFSAERPEGSISTLTIQRTEQRDSAMYRCASSLGPGRSGTSSYEQYFGPGTRLTVT.

The chain is built from TRBV9 and TRBJ1-2; D might be TRBD1 (6 bases). From germline, CDR1 is SGDLS and CDR2 YYNGEE. Trimming removed 3 bases at V and 0 bases at J, with 9 bases between. The CDR3 spans 14 residues. The CDR3 sequence is CASSGDMTNYGYTF. CDR3 DNA: TGTGCCAGCAGCGGGGACATGACTAACTATGGCTACACCTTC.

This clone has only a few counts. Other nucleotide sequences in the sample specify the same CDR3. The chain employs TRBV5-1 and TRBJ2-6; D is unresolved. From germline, CDR1 is SGHRS and CDR2 YFSETQ. Trimming removed 2 bases at V and 0 bases at J, with 6 bases between. The CDR3 is made up of 15 amino acids. Written as DNA, the CDR3 is TGCGCCAGCAGCTTACGAGGCTCTGGGGCCAACGTCCTGACTTTC. This codes for CASSLRGSGANVLTF.

The rearrangement uses TRBV5-1 and TRBJ2-3; D not certain. This CDR3 comprises 13 residues. With 1 base removed from V and 6 bases from J, the gap between germline ends came to 9 bases. CDR1 is SGHRS and CDR2 is YFSETQ in the germline V gene. The DNA for the CDR3 is TGCGCCAGCAGCTTGATTAAGGAGGATACGCAGTATTTT. Encoded protein: CASSLIKEDTQYF.

This clone was detected only a few times. The gene calls are TRBV11-2 and TRBJ1-6; D remains unclear. The germline V gene encodes CDR1 SGHAT and CDR2 FQNNGV. CDR3 size: 15 residues. The V end lost 4 bases, the J end lost 9 bases, and 16 bases lay between the germline ends. CDR3 in amino acids: CASSSLTQYPSPLHF. The CDR3 nucleotides read TGTGCCAGCAGCTCCTTGACACAATACCCTTCACCCCTCCACTTT.

This clone was detected a few times. The chain uses TRBV6-5 and TRBJ2-1; a possible D gene is TRBD2 (6 bases). The ends were cut back, 6 bases at V and 0 bases at J, with 12 bases in the middle. CDR1 and CDR2 (germline): MNHEY, SVGAGI. CDR3 length equals 15 residues. DNA for the CDR3: TGTGCCAGCAGAGCCCGGGAGAGCTCCTACAATGAGCAGTTCTTC. Translation gives CASRARESSYNEQFF.

The rearrangement joins TRBV5-6 to TRBJ2-7, with 8 bases identical to TRBD1. Trimming took 0 bases from V and 4 from J; bases not matched to a gene: 6. The CDR3 extends over 15 amino acids. CDR1 is SGHDT, CDR2 YYEEEE, per germline. Here the CDR3 DNA reads TGTGCCAGCAGCTTGGCGTCAGGGGGCTGGTACGAGCAGTACTTC. Translated: CASSLASGGWYEQYF.

With respect to this clone: The junction shows a germline mismatch at one end, possibly a read error. The chain carries TRBV7-7 and TRBJ2-5, with D maybe TRBD2 (6 bases). Germline V gene data show CDR1 as SSHAT and CDR2 as FNYEAQ (reference sequence). CDR3 length equals 16 residues. The CDR3 coding sequence is TGTGCTAGCAGCTTAGGGGCGGGACGCACACAAGAGACCCAGTACTTC. Translated: CASSLGAGRTQETQYF.

This clone was seen a few times. The V gene is TRBV7-2, the J gene TRBJ1-1; TRBD1 agrees at 9 bases. This CDR3 has 17 amino acids. The V gene's germline CDR1 is SGHTA and CDR2 FQGNSA. V dropped 3 bases and J dropped 10; count of bases not matched to a gene: 18. The CDR3 DNA follows: TGTGCCAGCAGCTTTTCTTCCGCATTGTGGGGACAGGGTCGAGCTTTCTTT. Its protein is CASSFSSALWGQGRAFF. The variable domain in full, with the rest retrieved from reference TRBV7-2 and TRBJ1-1, is GAGVSQSPSNKVTEKGKDVELRCDPISGHTALYWYRQSLGQGLEFLIYFQGNSAPDKSGLPSDRFSAERTGGSVSTLTIQRTQQEDSAVYLCASSFSSALWGQGRAFFGQGTRLTVV.

This clone was observed a handful of times. The chain combines TRBV7-9 with TRBJ2-2; D is possibly TRBD2 (5 bases). Germline CDR1 and CDR2: SEHNR and FQNEAQ (reference sequence). CDR3 length equals 17 residues. Trimming cost V 3 bases and J 1 base, with 15 bases left between them. CDR3 sequence reads: CASSFTRGMRNTGELFF. As DNA, the CDR3 is TGTGCCAGCAGCTTTACTCGAGGGATGCGGAACACCGGGGAGCTGTTTTTT. Full variable domain (outside the CDR3, taken from reference TRBV7-9 and TRBJ2-2): DTGVSQNPRHKITKRGQNVTFRCDPISEHNRLYWYRQTLGQGPEFLTYFQNEAQLEKSRLLSDRFSAERPKGSFSTLEIQRTEQGDSAMYLCASSFTRGMRNTGELFFGEGSRLTVL.

In its sample, this clone was seen a few times. This chain links TRBV9 with TRBJ1-1; 10 positions match TRBD1. Germline CDR1 reads SGDLS; CDR2 reads YYNGEE. V shed 4 bases and J 5 bases; nucleotides not matched to a gene: 2. The CDR3 covers 13 residues. For the CDR3, the DNA is TGTGCCAGCAGCCTGGGACAGGGGACTGAAGCTTTCTTT. Protein product: CASSLGQGTEAFF.

V gene TRBV29-1 combines with J gene TRBJ2-7; no clear D. V gave up 1 base and J gave up 4 bases, with 14 bases separating them. The germline V gene has CDR1 SQVTM and CDR2 ANQGSEA. This CDR3 is built from 14 residues. The DNA for the CDR3 is TGCAGCGTTGAAGGCCCCCCCCACGGATACGAGCAGTACTTC. Its protein product is CSVEGPPHGYEQYF.

This clone occurred a few times. The CDR3 sequence is CSAPLMAGGPTNYGYTF. Written as DNA, the CDR3 is TGCAGCGCTCCTTTAATGGCAGGGGGCCCGACTAACTATGGCTACACCTTC. V usage is TRBV29-1 and J usage is TRBJ1-2; 8 bases map to TRBD1. J lost 0 bases, V lost 7 bases, and 16 bases had no gene match. Germline V CDR1 and CDR2: SQVTM, ANQGSEA. This CDR3 has 17 amino acids.

This clone has only a few counts. The chain's CDR3 is CAWTRHPETQYF. Here the CDR3 DNA reads TGTGCCTGGACCCGCCACCCTGAGACCCAGTACTTC. The V and J genes are TRBV30 and TRBJ2-5; D gene uncertain. This CDR3 comprises 12 residues. Germline CDR1 and CDR2: GTSNPN and SVGIG (reference sequence). V gave up 4 bases and J gave up 5 bases, with 11 bases separating them. Drawing the rest from reference TRBV30 and TRBJ2-5, the complete variable domain is SQTIHQWPATLVQPVGSPLSLECTVEGTSNPNLYWYRQAAGRGLQLLFYSVGIGQISSEVPQNLSASRPQDRQFILSSKKLLLSDSGFYLCAWTRHPETQYFGPGTRLLVL.

The chain uses TRBV5-4 and TRBJ2-2; unclear D gene. Between the trimmed V and J ends, which lost 0 bases and 4 bases, there was a span of 7 bases. This CDR3 has 14 amino acids. CDR1 is SGHNT, CDR2 YYREEE, per germline (reference sequence). The CDR3 is CASSLELPTGELFF. In DNA, the CDR3 is TGTGCCAGCAGCTTGGAGTTACCCACCGGGGAGCTGTTTTTT.

This clone was seen repeatedly, ten times or more. Different DNA sequences within this sample yield the same CDR3. This chain uses TRBV7-2 with TRBJ2-3, with D maybe TRBD2 (6 bases). Germline V gene sequence: CDR1 SGHTA, CDR2 FQGNSA. Between the trimmed V and J ends, which lost 5 bases and 4 bases, there was a span of 13 bases. This CDR3 contains 14 residues. The CDR3 region has the DNA TGTGCCAGCAGCCTTACAGGCGGGGCAGATACGCAGTATTTT. Encoded protein: CASSLTGGADTQYF.